A single sample gave rise to the 2 T cell receptor beta chains below, sequenced in a study of blood T cell repertoires in COVID-19. Clones were read by immunoSEQ multiplex PCR, and TCRdb kept only the in-frame ones, dropping some. The data hold approximately 90,000 clones, with less than 90% observed a single time. Sequenced input: peripheral blood. The source of these receptors is a man at least 80 years old with active or convalescent COVID-19.

In this sample, this clone turned up a few times. The V call is TRBV7-9, the J call TRBJ1-1, with a weak D call TRBD1 (5 bases). CDR1 and CDR2 from the germline V gene are SEHNR and FQNEAQ (reference sequence). V was clipped by 5 bases and J by 1 base, with 17 bases between them. The CDR3 loop spans 16 amino acids. CDR3 sequence reads: CASSRLSGVKNTEAFF. CDR3 DNA: TGTGCCAGCAGCCGCCTGTCGGGGGTCAAGAACACTGAAGCTTTCTTT.

The V call is TRBV5-5, the J call TRBJ2-5; the D gene is possibly TRBD1 (6 bases). Germline values: CDR1 SGHKS, CDR2 YYEKEE (reference sequence). Trimming removed 1 base at V and 5 bases at J, with 21 bases between. The CDR3 has 17 residues. The CDR3 sequence: CASSLLVQTGSWETQYF. The CDR3 DNA sequence: TGTGCCAGCAGCTTGCTCGTCCAGACAGGCAGCTGGGAGACCCAGTACTTC.